These 24 T cell receptor beta chains were sequenced from one sample in a study of OX40 agonist ivuxolimab in advanced cancers. The repertoire was sequenced with immunoSEQ multiplex PCR; TCRdb's copy has only in-frame clones and lacks some. The sample includes tens of thousands of clones, roughly 91% of them seen just once. The sequenced sample was CD4+ or CD8+ T cells sorted from blood, obtained in a trial of the OX40 agonist ivuxolimab. These receptors all stem from an adult with an advanced solid tumor such as melanoma, head and neck, liver or kidney cancer.

The chain uses TRBV11-1 and TRBJ2-7; the D gene is possibly TRBD1 (5 bases). Trimming left V 1 base short and J 5 bases short, with 24 bases between. CDR1 is SGHAT, CDR2 FQDESV, per germline (reference sequence). The CDR3 length is 18 residues. The CDR3 DNA is TGTGCCAGCAGCTTAGGATTAGGTTGGGGCCCCTGGAAGAACGAGCAGTACTTC. Translation gives CASSLGLGWGPWKNEQYF.

In DNA form, the CDR3 reads TGTGCCAGCAGCCACTTACCGGGACAGAACTACGAGCAGTACTTC. It codes for CASSHLPGQNYEQYF. The chain links TRBV14 to TRBJ2-7; 7 nucleotides match TRBD1. This CDR3 is 15 amino acids long. Germline CDR1 reads SGHDN; CDR2 reads FVKESK. The trim removed 3 bases at V and 3 bases at J, leaving 8 bases unmatched.

The V gene is TRBV6-5, the J gene TRBJ2-7; the D gene could be TRBD1 or TRBD2 (5 bases each). CDR1 is MNHEY, CDR2 SVGAGI, per germline. The CDR3 has 12 residues. V lost 8 bases to trimming and J lost 3 bases, with 11 bases between them. The CDR3 reads CASRDGGYEQYF. CDR3 in DNA: TGTGCCAGCCGGGACGGAGGCTACGAGCAGTACTTC.

The chain has TRBV27 and TRBJ2-7, with 10 bases lining up with TRBD1. The germline CDR1 and CDR2 sequences are MNHEY and SMNVEV (reference sequence). CDR3 length equals 16 residues. J gave up 0 bases and V 2 bases, and 4 bases lay outside the gene matches. CDR3 nucleotides: TGTGCCAGCAGTTTACTTGGGACAGGGGACTCCTACGAGCAGTACTTC. It is translated as CASSLLGTGDSYEQYF.

The chain is built from TRBV4-1 and TRBJ2-7, with D perhaps TRBD2 (5 bases). Germline assignment: CDR1 MGHRA and CDR2 YSYEKL. The germline V and J ends were trimmed by 2 bases and 6 bases, with 14 bases remaining between them. The CDR3 length is 14 residues. This CDR3 is CASSQSGVRVEQYF. CDR3 DNA sequence: TGCGCCAGCAGCCAATCCGGGGTGCGGGTCGAGCAGTACTTC.

Points on this clone: The germline gene is not matched at one end of the junction; a read error may be the cause. This chain joins TRBV5-1 and TRBJ1-2; D is possibly TRBD1 (5 bases). This CDR3 contains 14 residues. Germline V gives CDR1 SGHRS, CDR2 YFSETQ. The CDR3 DNA is TGCGCCAGCAGCCTGGGGACGGCTAATTATGGCTACACCTTC. Its protein product is CASSLGTANYGYTF.

V gene TRBV6-1 combines with J gene TRBJ2-5; maybe TRBD2 (6 bases). The CDR3 loop spans 17 amino acids. Germline values: CDR1 MNHNS, CDR2 SASEGT. The V end lost 4 bases, the J end lost 2 bases, and 20 bases lay between the germline ends. CDR3 amino acids: CASSARHLGAGQETQYF. CDR3 coding DNA: TGTGCCAGCAGTGCAAGACACCTCGGGGCGGGGCAAGAGACCCAGTACTTC.

V gene TRBV7-9 combines with J gene TRBJ2-7; TRBD2 aligns across 10 bases. After removal of 4 bases from V and 6 bases from J, the junction contained 6 bases not matched to a gene. The CDR3 covers 14 residues. CDR1 and CDR2 from the germline V gene are SEHNR and FQNEAQ (reference sequence). CDR3 DNA: TGTGCCAGCAGCTCCCTAGCGGGAGCCGCCGAGCAGTACTTC. It encodes CASSSLAGAAEQYF.

The chain uses TRBV29-1 and TRBJ1-3, with D uncertain. There are 15 residues in the CDR3. Germline CDR1 SQVTM, CDR2 ANQGSEA. V was trimmed by 7 bases and J by 0 bases, leaving 16 bases between them. In nucleotides, the CDR3 is TGCAGCGCCCAGGACGGACGGCTCTCTGGAAACACCATATATTTT. This encodes CSAQDGRLSGNTIYF.

This rearrangement joins TRBV4-1 to TRBJ1-5, with D perhaps matching TRBD1 (6 bases). The CDR3 is made up of 16 amino acids. V was pared by 0 bases and J by 4 bases, with 13 bases between. Germline CDR1 is MGHRA and CDR2 is YSYEKL. The CDR3 protein is CASSQEPGVVNQPQHF. The CDR3 region has the DNA TGCGCCAGCAGCCAAGAGCCAGGGGTGGTGAATCAGCCCCAGCATTTT.

The chain uses TRBV9 and TRBJ2-7; 10 bases map to TRBD2. Losses at the gene ends were 2 bases for V and 0 bases for J; bases not matched to a gene: 5. CDR1 SGDLS and CDR2 YYNGEE come from the germline V gene. This CDR3 region has 16 residues. CDR3 residues: CASSVSGRPDSYEQYF. In nucleotides, the CDR3 is TGTGCCAGCAGCGTTAGCGGGAGGCCCGACTCCTACGAGCAGTACTTC.

In this sample, this clone turned up once. The rearrangement uses TRBV6-5 and TRBJ2-7; D possibly corresponds to TRBD2 (6 bases). V lost 6 bases, J lost 6 bases, and 21 bases lay in between. The CDR3 extends over 15 amino acids. In germline, CDR1 is MNHEY, CDR2 SVGAGI. The CDR3 is CASSHPLAFPVEQYF. The CDR3, as DNA: TGTGCCAGCAGCCACCCACTAGCTTTCCCCGTCGAGCAGTACTTC.

The chain uses TRBV6-6 and TRBJ1-1; 7 bases map to TRBD1. Losses at the gene ends were 0 bases for V and 13 bases for J; bases not matched to a gene: 8. The CDR3 loop spans 13 amino acids. Germline loops: CDR1 MNHNY, CDR2 SVGAGI (reference sequence). Here the CDR3 reads CASSYSRDSQSFF. CDR3 nucleotide sequence: TGTGCCAGCAGTTACTCGAGGGACAGTCAAAGTTTCTTT.

V is TRBV5-4 and J is TRBJ2-3, with D possibly being TRBD2 (6 bases). The CDR3 has 15 residues. Germline CDR1 and CDR2: SGHNT and YYREEE (reference sequence). The V end was cut by 4 bases, the J end by 1 base, with 13 bases between. DNA for the CDR3: TGTGCCAGCAGCCCCACTTGGGGGGGCACAGATACGCAGTATTTT. Protein: CASSPTWGGTDTQYF. Full variable domain (outside the CDR3, taken from reference TRBV5-4 and TRBJ2-3): ETGVTQSPTHLIKTRGQQVTLRCSSQSGHNTVSWYQQALGQGPQFIFQYYREEENGRGNFPPRFSGLQFPNYSSELNVNALELDDSALYLCASSPTWGGTDTQYFGPGTRLTVL.

The chain combines TRBV19 with TRBJ2-7; D assignment may be TRBD1 or TRBD2 (6 bases each). Trimming removed 3 bases from V and 5 bases from J, with 11 bases in between. Per the germline V gene, CDR1 is LNHDA and CDR2 is SQIVND (reference sequence). The CDR3 has 13 residues. Here the CDR3 reads CASSIRGGDEQYF. The CDR3 nucleotides are TGTGCCAGTAGTATCAGGGGCGGGGACGAGCAGTACTTC.

The chain uses TRBV9 and TRBJ2-7; 11 bases map to TRBD2. With V trimmed by 5 bases and J by 2 bases, 9 bases remained unmatched. The CDR3 runs 16 residues. CDR1 SGDLS and CDR2 YYNGEE come from the germline V gene. The CDR3 protein is CASSSATSGSPYEQYF. The CDR3 bases are TGTGCCAGCAGTTCAGCTACTAGCGGGAGCCCCTACGAGCAGTACTTC.

This clone occurred a few times. The chain couples TRBV7-3 to TRBJ2-2; 10 bases map to TRBD2. CDR3 size: 17 residues. Trimming removed 3 bases from V and 8 bases from J; junction bases left unmatched: 12. Germline V CDR1 and CDR2: SGHTA, FQGTGA. The CDR3 is CASSFRSGRDNLGELFF. In DNA, the CDR3 is TGTGCCAGCAGCTTTCGCAGCGGGAGGGACAATTTGGGGGAGCTGTTTTTT.

The chain joins TRBV4-3 to TRBJ1-6, with D tentatively TRBD1 (6 bases). The V end lost 0 bases, the J end lost 8 bases, and 8 bases lay between the germline ends. Germline V gives CDR1 LGHNA, CDR2 YSLEER. CDR3 length equals 14 residues. DNA of the CDR3: TGCGCCAGCAGCCAAGAGGACAGTTATTCACCCCTCCACTTT. This codes for CASSQEDSYSPLHF.

This clone was observed a single time. The gene calls are TRBV7-9 and TRBJ2-6; TRBD1 might be the D (6 bases). There are 16 residues in the CDR3. V gave up 4 bases and J gave up 0 bases, with 10 bases separating them. Germline V CDR1 and CDR2: SEHNR, FQNEAQ (reference sequence). The CDR3 DNA sequence: TGTGCCAGCAGCTACGGACAGCCCTCTGGGGCCAACGTCCTGACTTTC. Translation: CASSYGQPSGANVLTF.

The rearrangement joins TRBV4-1 to TRBJ1-2, with TRBD1 identical over 7 bases. This CDR3 has 17 residues. V lost 1 base and J lost 8; bases outside the gene matches: 16. The germline V gene encodes CDR1 MGHRA and CDR2 YSYEKL. The CDR3 DNA reads TGCGCCAGCAGCCAAGCGAGTCCGGGAGGGGGCGCGGGGGGCTACACCTTC. Translated, it gives CASSQASPGGGAGGYTF.

The chain is built from TRBV5-8 and TRBJ1-1, with 7 bases fitting TRBD1. After removal of 0 bases from V and 5 bases from J, the junction contained 7 bases not matched to a gene. The CDR3 loop spans 15 amino acids. The germline V gene has CDR1 SGHTS and CDR2 YDEGEE. In nucleotides, the CDR3 is TGTGCCAGCAGCTTGGGGCGACAGGGAAGGACTGAAGCTTTCTTT. Translating gives CASSLGRQGRTEAFF.

V and J are TRBV6-4 and TRBJ1-4; weak D call: TRBD1 (6 bases). CDR1 MRHNA and CDR2 SNTAGT come from the germline V gene. This CDR3 has 13 residues. Deletions cut 3 bases from V and 6 bases from J, with 8 bases between. The CDR3 protein is CASSERGDEKLFF. The CDR3 coding sequence is TGTGCCAGCAGTGAGAGGGGGGATGAAAAACTGTTTTTT.

V is TRBV7-6 and J is TRBJ2-7; 15 positions match TRBD2. Germline CDR1 SGHVS, CDR2 FNYEAQ. The ends lost 0 bases at V and 5 bases at J; junction bases unmatched: 2. The length of the CDR3 is 16 residues. Here the CDR3 DNA reads TGTGCCAGCAGCTTAGCCGGGACTAGCGGGAGGCACGAGCAGTACTTC. Its protein is CASSLAGTSGRHEQYF. The full variable domain, in which reference TRBV7-6 and TRBJ2-7 provide the parts outside the CDR3, is GAGVSQSPRYKVTKRGQDVALRCDPISGHVSLYWYRQALGQGPEFLTYFNYEAQQDKSGLPNDRFSAERPEGSISTLTIQRTEQRDSAMYRCASSLAGTSGRHEQYFGPGTRLTVT.

V is TRBV12-5 and J is TRBJ2-1, with D possibly matching TRBD1 (5 bases). The CDR3 contains 18 residues. Germline-derived CDR1 and CDR2 are LGHNT and FRNRAP. V was cut by 0 bases and J by 9 bases, with 24 bases left in between. The CDR3 nucleotides read TGTGCTAGTGGTTTGGTAGGGGATTCTCTCAGATCCGACGGTGAGCAGTTCTTC. Its protein is CASGLVGDSLRSDGEQFF.